The present entry profiles one TCR beta chain with its context. The PCR ran on 60 Vbeta and 13 Jbeta primers. Generated by immunoSEQ multiplex PCR, the TCRdb table keeps only in-frame clones and is missing some. Here the sample spans around 150,000 clones, roughly four fifths being singletons. The data were obtained in a study of cytomegalovirus exposure and HLA in healthy donors. The receptor comes from a man aged 25 to 40 in good health and CMV-seronegative. Material for sequencing was PBMCs.

CDR3 DNA: TGTGCCAGCTCAACGACAGGGGCGAACACTGAAGCTTTCTTT. This codes for CASSTTGANTEAFF. The chain carries TRBV18 and TRBJ1-1; 8 bases align to TRBD1. V was pared by 5 bases and J by 1 base, with 3 bases of the junction left unmatched. The CDR3 length is 14 residues. In germline, CDR1 is KGHSH, CDR2 LQKENI.